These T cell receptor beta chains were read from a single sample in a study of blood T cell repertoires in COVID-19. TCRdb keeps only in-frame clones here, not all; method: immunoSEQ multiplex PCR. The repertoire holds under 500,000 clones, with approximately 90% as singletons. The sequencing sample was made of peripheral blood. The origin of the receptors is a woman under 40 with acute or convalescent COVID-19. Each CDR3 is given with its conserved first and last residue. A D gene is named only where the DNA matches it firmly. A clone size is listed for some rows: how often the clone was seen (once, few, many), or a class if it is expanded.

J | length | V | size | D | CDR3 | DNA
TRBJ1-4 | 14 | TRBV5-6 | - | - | CASSGGKVGEKLFF | TGTGCCAGCAGCGGAGGGAAGGTAGGGGAAAAACTGTTTTTT
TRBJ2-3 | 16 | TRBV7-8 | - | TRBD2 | CASSLGSGGAKDTQYF | TGTGCCAGCAGCTTAGGAAGCGGGGGGGCTAAAGATACGCAGTATTTT
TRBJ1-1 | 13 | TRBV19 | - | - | CASPPSSGTGAFF | TGTGCCTCTCCGCCTTCCTCGGGAACCGGGGCTTTCTTT
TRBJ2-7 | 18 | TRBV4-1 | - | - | CASSQSYAGRRGFNEQYF | TGCGCCAGCAGCCAATCATATGCAGGGAGGCGAGGGTTCAACGAGCAGTACTTC
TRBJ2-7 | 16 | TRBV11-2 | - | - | CASSLGPDSRAYEQYF | TGTGCCAGCAGCTTAGGACCGGACAGCCGAGCCTACGAGCAGTACTTC
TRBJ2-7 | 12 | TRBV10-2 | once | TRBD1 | CASGDRGAEQYF | TGCGCCAGCGGGGACAGGGGCGCCGAGCAGTACTTC
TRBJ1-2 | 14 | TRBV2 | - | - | CASPRTDNHYGYTF | TGTGCCAGTCCCAGGACAGATAACCACTATGGCTACACCTTC
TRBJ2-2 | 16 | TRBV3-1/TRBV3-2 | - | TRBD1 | CASSQWGQGSIGELFF | TGTGCCAGCAGCCAATGGGGACAGGGATCAATCGGGGAGCTGTTTTTT
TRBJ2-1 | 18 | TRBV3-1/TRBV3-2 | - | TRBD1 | CASSQERSGTASYNEQFF | TGTGCCAGCAGCCAAGAAAGGTCCGGGACAGCGTCCTACAATGAGCAGTTCTTC
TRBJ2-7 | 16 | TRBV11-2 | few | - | CASSPPGLFIRYEQYF | TGTGCCAGCAGCCCGCCTGGACTGTTTATTAGGTACGAGCAGTACTTC
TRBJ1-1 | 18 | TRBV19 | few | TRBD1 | CASSRHITPGTGGTEAFF | TGTGCCAGTAGTAGGCACATCACTCCCGGGACAGGGGGTACTGAAGCTTTCTTT
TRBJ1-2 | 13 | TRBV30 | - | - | CAWSVSRNYGYTF | TGTGCCTGGAGTGTATCCAGGAACTATGGCTACACCTTC
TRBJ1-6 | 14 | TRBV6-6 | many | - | CATRYSSYNSPLHF | TGTGCCACCAGATATAGCTCCTATAATTCACCCCTCCACTTT
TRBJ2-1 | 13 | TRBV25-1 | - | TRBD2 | CASSYGTINEQFF | TGTGCCAGCAGTTACGGGACTATCAATGAGCAGTTCTTC
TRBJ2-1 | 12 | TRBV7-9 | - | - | CASRITREKQFF | TGTGCCAGCAGAATCACCCGGGAGAAGCAGTTCTTC
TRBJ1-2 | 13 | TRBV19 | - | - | CASSMEGGYGYTF | TGTGCCAGTAGTATGGAGGGGGGGTATGGCTACACCTTC
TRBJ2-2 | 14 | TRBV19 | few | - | CASSIVAYTGELFF | TGTGCCAGTAGTATAGTGGCCTACACCGGGGAGCTGTTTTTT